The 31 T cell receptor beta chains in this list originate from one sample, sequenced in a study of blood T cell repertoires in COVID-19. Some clones are missing from TCRdb's copy, which holds only in-frame ones; the method was immunoSEQ multiplex PCR. The sample holds 470,000 or so clones; 75% to 90% are singletons and the top ten take roughly 4%. Sequenced sample: peripheral blood. Receptors originate from a woman in her twenties or thirties with acute or convalescent COVID-19.

This rearrangement joins TRBV7-6 to TRBJ2-3; 8 nucleotides match TRBD1. Germline V gene lookup returns CDR1 SGHVS and CDR2 FNYEAQ. Losses at the gene ends were 4 bases for V and 8 bases for J; bases not matched to a gene: 5. The CDR3 has 13 residues. As DNA, the CDR3 is TGTGCCAGCAGCTCAATCCAGGGGGCTACGCAGTATTTT. Its protein is CASSSIQGATQYF.

The chain combines TRBV6-5 with TRBJ1-1; TRBD1 matches at 8 bases. The V and J ends lost 2 bases and 8 bases, in that order; junction bases with no gene match: 13. This CDR3 region has 16 residues. Germline CDR1 is MNHEY and CDR2 is SVGAGI. The CDR3 bases are TGTGCCAGCAGTTACCTCCAGGGGGCCTTGAGAATGGAAGCTTTCTTT. Translation gives CASSYLQGALRMEAFF.

This chain links TRBV6-5 with TRBJ2-3; tentatively, D is TRBD2 (6 bases). V shed 8 bases and J shed 2 bases, with 14 bases lying between them. This CDR3 has 14 amino acids. Germline CDR1 and CDR2: MNHEY and SVGAGI. This CDR3 is CASGSGLLTDTQYF. The CDR3 coding sequence is TGTGCCAGCGGATCGGGACTCCTCACAGATACGCAGTATTTT.

The chain carries TRBV4-1 and TRBJ1-5, with D possibly TRBD1 on 5 matching bases. In germline, CDR1 is MGHRA, CDR2 YSYEKL. This CDR3 comprises 14 residues. Trimming took 1 base from V and 6 from J, leaving 10 bases between them. In DNA, the CDR3 is TGCGCCAGCAGCCAAGGACAGTGGACTCAGCCCCAGCATTTT. Translating gives CASSQGQWTQPQHF.

The chain couples TRBV4-1 to TRBJ1-6; D uncertain. Trimming removed 1 base from V and 13 bases from J, with 11 bases in between. The germline CDR1 and CDR2 sequences are MGHRA and YSYEKL. The CDR3 is 13 residues long. The CDR3 bases are TGCGCCAGCAGCCAAGGATCGGTTTTCCCCCTCCACTTT. Its translation is CASSQGSVFPLHF.

The chain has TRBV19 and TRBJ2-1; 7 positions agree with TRBD2. Germline-derived CDR1 and CDR2 are LNHDA and SQIVND (reference sequence). The CDR3 is 15 amino acids. Unmatched junction bases numbered 12, after V lost 6 bases and J lost 7 bases. As DNA, the CDR3 is TGTGCCAGTAGCTCGGGGGGATTGGGAGAAAATGAGCAGTTCTTC. Protein: CASSSGGLGENEQFF.

V is TRBV19 and J is TRBJ2-7; 8 nucleotides match TRBD1. Germline V lookup: CDR1 LNHDA, CDR2 SQIVND (reference sequence). The CDR3 is 13 residues long. Trimming took 4 bases from V and 4 from J; bases not matched to a gene: 3. For the CDR3, the DNA is TGTGCCAGTAGTACCGGGACAGGTTACGAGCAGTACTTC. This gives the protein CASSTGTGYEQYF.

The rearrangement joins TRBV5-1 to TRBJ1-1; 7 bases line up with TRBD1. V was pared by 2 bases and J by 4 bases, with 5 bases of the junction left unmatched. Germline CDR1 SGHRS, CDR2 YFSETQ. This CDR3 comprises 14 residues. This CDR3 is CASSLTGTATEAFF. In nucleotides, the CDR3 is TGCGCCAGCAGCTTAACTGGGACAGCCACTGAAGCTTTCTTT.

The table lists this clone with a count of one. V is TRBV9 and J is TRBJ2-5, with 8 bases fitting TRBD1. The CDR3 spans 14 residues. In germline, CDR1 is SGDLS, CDR2 YYNGEE. V shed 0 bases and J 5 bases; nucleotides not matched to a gene: 3. CDR3 in amino acids: CASSVARGLETQYF. The DNA for the CDR3 is TGTGCCAGCAGCGTAGCCAGGGGGCTGGAGACCCAGTACTTC.

The gene calls are TRBV19 and TRBJ2-3; D is uncertain. V lost 7 bases, J lost 1 base, and 12 bases lay in between. From germline, CDR1 is LNHDA and CDR2 SQIVND (reference sequence). The CDR3 has 14 residues. This chain's CDR3 is CASIGQQGTDTQYF. Written as DNA, the CDR3 is TGTGCCAGTATTGGCCAGCAGGGCACAGATACGCAGTATTTT.

The chain has TRBV7-2 and TRBJ2-3; D is undetermined. The CDR3 loop spans 13 amino acids. V was trimmed by 1 base and J by 2 bases, leaving 4 bases between them. Germline-derived CDR1 and CDR2 are SGHTA and FQGNSA. The CDR3 DNA reads as TGTGCCAGCAGCTTAGAGCTCACAGATACGCAGTATTTT. It specifies CASSLELTDTQYF.

The chain employs TRBV6-5 and TRBJ2-3, with 10 bases aligning to TRBD2. V was clipped by 8 bases and J by 7 bases; unmatched bases: 6. This CDR3 contains 13 residues. Looked up from germline, CDR1 is MNHEY and CDR2 is SVGAGI. The CDR3 protein is CASWAAGGYTQYF. Here the CDR3 DNA reads TGTGCCAGCTGGGCAGCGGGGGGGTATACGCAGTATTTT.

The V and J genes are TRBV21-1 and TRBJ1-5. TRBV21-1 is noted as a pseudogene. There are 16 residues in the CDR3. CDR3 bases: TGTGCCAGCAGCAAAAGCGGGGCCGGAATGAGTCAGCCCCAGCATTTT. Translated: CASSKSGAGMSQPQHF.

This clone occurred a few times. The chain is built from TRBV7-9 and TRBJ2-1; the match to TRBD2 covers 9 bases. Germline V gene sequence: CDR1 SEHNR, CDR2 FQNEAQ (reference sequence). V gave up 5 bases and J gave up 4 bases; unmatched junction bases: 6. The CDR3 totals 15 residues. CDR3 bases: TGTGCCAGCAGCCTTAGCGGGGGCGGTTACAATGAGCAGTTCTTC. Protein: CASSLSGGGYNEQFF.

This chain connects TRBV7-8 to TRBJ2-5; tentative D call: TRBD2 (5 bases). The CDR3 extends over 15 amino acids. Trimming shortened V by 6 bases and J by 1 base, and 15 bases separated the two germline ends. Looked up from germline, CDR1 is SGHVS and CDR2 is FQNEAQ. The CDR3 sequence is CASSLTGSGQETQYF. The CDR3 DNA sequence: TGTGCCAGCAGTCTTACGGGGTCGGGCCAAGAGACCCAGTACTTC.

The chain uses TRBV13 and TRBJ1-5; D gene uncertain. The germline gives CDR1 PRHDT, CDR2 FYEKMQ (reference sequence). The CDR3 totals 12 residues. V lost 3 bases and J 4 bases, leaving 4 bases between the germline ends. The CDR3 DNA follows: TGTGCCAGCAGCTTCGGGAATCAGCCCCAGCATTTT. This sequence encodes CASSFGNQPQHF.

V usage is TRBV4-2 and J usage is TRBJ2-1; TRBD2 matches at 14 bases. The CDR3 is 20 amino acids. J gave up 4 bases and V 2 bases, and 13 bases lay outside the gene matches. The germline gives CDR1 LGHNA, CDR2 YNFKEQ. Here the CDR3 DNA reads TGTGCCAGCAGCCAATATGTCCCGGGACTAGCGGGGGCCCTTTACAATGAGCAGTTCTTC. Translated, it gives CASSQYVPGLAGALYNEQFF.

The V gene is TRBV20-1, the J gene TRBJ1-2; D uncertain. CDR3 length equals 11 residues. Trimming removed 4 bases from V and 5 bases from J, with 8 bases in between. The germline V gene has CDR1 DFQATT and CDR2 SNEGSKA (reference sequence). CDR3 sequence: CSATLLYGYTF. The CDR3 DNA reads TGCAGTGCTACCCTACTATATGGCTACACCTTC.

The V gene is TRBV5-1, the J gene TRBJ2-3; the D is unclear. Germline values: CDR1 SGHRS, CDR2 YFSETQ. V lost 0 bases and J 8 bases, leaving 13 bases between the germline ends. This CDR3 spans 14 amino acids. CDR3: CASSLGLSDGTQYF. Written as DNA, the CDR3 is TGCGCCAGCAGCTTGGGTTTAAGCGACGGTACGCAGTATTTT.

The J gene is TRBJ2-1, the V gene TRBV6-6, with TRBD1 identical over 9 bases. The CDR3 totals 15 residues. Trimming at V came to 0 bases and at J to 8 bases, leaving 5 bases not matched to a gene. Germline V lookup: CDR1 MNHNY, CDR2 SVGAGI (reference sequence). The CDR3 region is CASSYSKDRGDEQFF. For the CDR3, the DNA is TGTGCCAGCAGTTACTCAAAGGACAGGGGCGATGAGCAGTTCTTC.

The chain employs TRBV27 and TRBJ1-1; D is unclear. V lost 5 bases, J lost 1 base, and 11 bases lay in between. This CDR3 comprises 14 residues. Germline V lookup: CDR1 MNHEY, CDR2 SMNVEV (reference sequence). CDR3 DNA sequence: TGTGCCAGCAGTCTTCTACAGACGAACACTGAAGCTTTCTTT. It specifies CASSLLQTNTEAFF.

This sequence joins TRBV7-8 and TRBJ1-1; TRBD1 agrees at 8 bases. The CDR3 is made up of 15 amino acids. V dropped 5 bases and J dropped 4; count of bases not matched to a gene: 9. Germline assignment: CDR1 SGHVS and CDR2 FQNEAQ. The CDR3 coding sequence is TGTGCCAGCAGCAATCCGGGACAGGTTTTCACTGAAGCTTTCTTT. It yields the protein CASSNPGQVFTEAFF. Based on the CDR3 plus reference TRBV7-8 and TRBJ1-1, the full variable domain is GAGVSQSPRYKVAKRGQDVALRCDPISGHVSLFWYQQALGQGPEFLTYFQNEAQLDKSGLPSDRFFAERPEGSVSTLKIQRTQQEDSAVYLCASSNPGQVFTEAFFGQGTRLTVV.

The genes are TRBV10-2 and TRBJ2-1, with TRBD2 identical over 8 bases. The V gene end was trimmed by 4 bases and the J gene end by 8 bases; junction bases not matched to a gene: 16. Germline loops: CDR1 WSHSY, CDR2 SAAADI. CDR3 size: 17 residues. The CDR3 spells CASSGGGGLLFYHEQFF. The CDR3 nucleotides read TGCGCCAGCAGTGGGGGCGGGGGGTTACTGTTTTACCATGAGCAGTTCTTC.

The chain uses TRBV6-6 and TRBJ2-5; D uncertain. V was clipped by 8 bases and J by 4 bases, with 2 bases between them. Germline CDR1 is MNHNY and CDR2 is SVGAGI (reference sequence). This CDR3 has 9 residues. CDR3: CASLETQYF. CDR3 sequence (DNA): TGTGCCAGCCTAGAGACCCAGTACTTC.

The chain uses TRBV12-3 or TRBV12-4 and TRBJ2-1; 7 bases are a match to TRBD2. The CDR3 loop spans 12 amino acids. V lost 5 bases and J lost 15; bases outside the gene matches: 10. The chain's CDR3 is CASSPNWDYAFF. CDR3 bases: TGTGCCAGCAGTCCGAACTGGGACTACGCGTTCTTC.

The J gene is TRBJ2-7, the V gene TRBV18, with a tentative D call TRBD2 (5 bases). In germline, CDR1 is KGHSH, CDR2 LQKENI. The V end lost 0 bases, the J end lost 6 bases, and 9 bases lay between the germline ends. The CDR3 has 13 amino acids. CDR3 in amino acids: CASSPPFGGEQYF. CDR3 sequence (DNA): TGTGCCAGCTCACCACCGTTTGGAGGCGAGCAGTACTTC. The full variable domain, with the rest looked up from reference TRBV18 and TRBJ2-7, is NAGVMQNPRHLVRRRGQEARLRCSPMKGHSHVYWYRQLPEEGLKFMVYLQKENIIDESGMPKERFSAEFPKEGPSILRIQQVVRGDSAAYFCASSPPFGGEQYFGPGTRLTVT.

V and J are TRBV6-5 and TRBJ2-7; 7 nucleotides match TRBD1. Germline trimming cut 6 bases from V and 2 bases from J; bases unmatched to any gene: 7. Germline CDR1 is MNHEY and CDR2 is SVGAGI. The CDR3 extends over 14 amino acids. Written as DNA, the CDR3 is TGTGCCAGCAGCACCCGGGACAGAACCTACGAGCAGTACTTC. Its translation: CASSTRDRTYEQYF.

This chain connects TRBV4-1 to TRBJ2-7, with 7 bases matching TRBD1. CDR3 size: 15 residues. Germline loops: CDR1 MGHRA, CDR2 YSYEKL. V shed 2 bases and J 7 bases; nucleotides not matched to a gene: 11. The CDR3 sequence: CASSQPDRDLGEQYF. CDR3 DNA: TGCGCCAGCAGCCAACCAGACAGGGACCTCGGTGAGCAGTACTTC.

The chain combines TRBV5-5 with TRBJ2-7, with D possibly being TRBD2 (5 bases). V dropped 6 bases and J dropped 2 bases, with 15 bases sitting between them. CDR3 length: 14 residues. Per the germline V gene, CDR1 is SGHKS and CDR2 is YYEKEE (reference sequence). The CDR3 loop reads CASNVEGFPYEQYF. The DNA for the CDR3 is TGTGCCAGCAACGTAGAGGGTTTTCCCTACGAGCAGTACTTC.

The rearrangement joins TRBV5-1 to TRBJ2-6; D is possibly TRBD1 (6 bases). The CDR3 loop spans 17 amino acids. Germline loops: CDR1 SGHRS, CDR2 YFSETQ. V lost 2 bases, J lost 2 bases, and 14 bases lay in between. The DNA for the CDR3 is TGCGCCAGCAGCTTTCAGGGGCCCAGGACTGGGGCCAACGTCCTGACTTTC. It yields the protein CASSFQGPRTGANVLTF.

CDR3 nucleotide sequence: TGTGCCAGCAGCCAATTCCAGGGGGTCTACTATGGCTACACCTTC. It encodes CASSQFQGVYYGYTF. The V and J genes are TRBV14 and TRBJ1-2, with 7 positions matching TRBD1. V lost 2 bases, J lost 3 bases, and 6 bases stayed unmatched. The CDR3 runs to 15 residues. Germline V CDR1 and CDR2: SGHDN, FVKESK.